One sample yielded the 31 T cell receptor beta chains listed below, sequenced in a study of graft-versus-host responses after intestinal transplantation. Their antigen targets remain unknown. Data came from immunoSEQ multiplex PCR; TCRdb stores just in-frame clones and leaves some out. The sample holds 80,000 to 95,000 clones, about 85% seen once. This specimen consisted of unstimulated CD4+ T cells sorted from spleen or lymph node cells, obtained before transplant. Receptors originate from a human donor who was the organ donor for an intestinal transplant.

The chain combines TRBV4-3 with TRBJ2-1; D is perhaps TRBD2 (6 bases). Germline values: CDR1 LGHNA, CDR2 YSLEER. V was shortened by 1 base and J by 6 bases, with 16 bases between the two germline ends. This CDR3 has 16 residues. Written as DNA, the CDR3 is TGCGCCAGCAGCCAAGTACTAGCCCTAGGACCCAATGAGCAGTTCTTC. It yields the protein CASSQVLALGPNEQFF.

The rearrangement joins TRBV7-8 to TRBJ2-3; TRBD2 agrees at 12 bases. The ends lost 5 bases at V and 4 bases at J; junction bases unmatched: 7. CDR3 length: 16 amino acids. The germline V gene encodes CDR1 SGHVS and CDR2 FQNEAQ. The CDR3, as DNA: TGTGCCAGCAGCCCCAGACTAGCGGGAGACTCAGATACGCAGTATTTT. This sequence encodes CASSPRLAGDSDTQYF. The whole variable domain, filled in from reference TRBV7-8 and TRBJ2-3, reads GAGVSQSPRYKVAKRGQDVALRCDPISGHVSLFWYQQALGQGPEFLTYFQNEAQLDKSGLPSDRFFAERPEGSVSTLKIQRTQQEDSAVYLCASSPRLAGDSDTQYFGPGTRLTVL.

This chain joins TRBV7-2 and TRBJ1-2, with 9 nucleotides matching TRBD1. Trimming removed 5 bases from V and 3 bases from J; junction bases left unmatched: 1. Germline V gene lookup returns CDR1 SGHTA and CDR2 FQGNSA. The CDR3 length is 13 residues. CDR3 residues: CASSRTGDYGYTF. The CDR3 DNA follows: TGTGCCAGCAGCCGGACAGGGGACTATGGCTACACCTTC.

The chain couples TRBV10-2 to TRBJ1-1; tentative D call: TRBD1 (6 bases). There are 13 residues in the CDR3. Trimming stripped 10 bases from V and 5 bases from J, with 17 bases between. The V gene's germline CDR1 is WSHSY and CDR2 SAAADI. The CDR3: CAIKGDSVTEAFF. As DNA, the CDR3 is TGCGCCATAAAGGGGGATTCGGTGACTGAAGCTTTCTTT.

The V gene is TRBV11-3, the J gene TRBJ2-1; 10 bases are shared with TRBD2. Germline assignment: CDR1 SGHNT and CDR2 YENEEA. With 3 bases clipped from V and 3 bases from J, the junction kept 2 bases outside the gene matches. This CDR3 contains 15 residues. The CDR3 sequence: CASSFGLADYNEQFF. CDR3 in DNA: TGTGCCAGCAGCTTTGGACTAGCGGACTACAATGAGCAGTTCTTC. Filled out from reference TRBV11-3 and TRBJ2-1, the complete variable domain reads EAGVVQSPRYKIIEKKQPVAFWCNPISGHNTLYWYLQNLGQGPELLIRYENEEAVDDSQLPKDRFSAERLKGVDSTLKIQPAELGDSAVYLCASSFGLADYNEQFFGPGTRLTVL.

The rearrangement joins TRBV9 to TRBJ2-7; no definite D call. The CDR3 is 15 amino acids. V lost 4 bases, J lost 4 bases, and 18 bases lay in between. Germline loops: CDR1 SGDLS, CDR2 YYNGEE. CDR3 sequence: CASSYLPHADYEQYF. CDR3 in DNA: TGTGCCAGCAGCTACTTACCCCATGCGGATTACGAGCAGTACTTC. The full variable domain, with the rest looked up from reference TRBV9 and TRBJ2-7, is DSGVTQTPKHLITATGQRVTLRCSPRSGDLSVYWYQQSLDQGLQFLIQYYNGEERAKGNILERFSAQQFPDLHSELNLSSLELGDSALYFCASSYLPHADYEQYFGPGTRLTVT.

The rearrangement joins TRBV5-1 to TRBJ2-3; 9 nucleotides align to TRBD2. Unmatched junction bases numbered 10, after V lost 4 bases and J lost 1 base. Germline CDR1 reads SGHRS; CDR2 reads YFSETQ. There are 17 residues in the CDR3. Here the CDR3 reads CASSTALRLAGTDTQYF. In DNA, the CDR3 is TGCGCCAGCAGCACCGCCTTAAGACTAGCGGGCACAGATACGCAGTATTTT. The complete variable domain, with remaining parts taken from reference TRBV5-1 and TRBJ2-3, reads KAGVTQTPRYLIKTRGQQVTLSCSPISGHRSVSWYQQTPGQGLQFLFEYFSETQRNKGNFPGRFSGRQFSNSRSEMNVSTLELGDSALYLCASSTALRLAGTDTQYFGPGTRLTVL.

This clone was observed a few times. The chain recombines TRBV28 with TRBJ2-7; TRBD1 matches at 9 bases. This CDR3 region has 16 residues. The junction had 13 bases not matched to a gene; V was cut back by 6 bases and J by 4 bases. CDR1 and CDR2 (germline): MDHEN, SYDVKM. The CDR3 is CASRSHRGRGEYEQYF. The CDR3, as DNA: TGTGCCAGCAGGTCCCACAGGGGGCGAGGGGAATACGAGCAGTACTTC.

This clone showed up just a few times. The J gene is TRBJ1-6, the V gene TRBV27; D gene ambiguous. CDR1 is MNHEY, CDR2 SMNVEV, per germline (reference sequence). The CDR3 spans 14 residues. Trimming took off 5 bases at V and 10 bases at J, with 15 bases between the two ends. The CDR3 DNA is TGTGCCAGCAGTATACGTACGCTTGGCTCACCCCTCCACTTT. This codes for CASSIRTLGSPLHF.

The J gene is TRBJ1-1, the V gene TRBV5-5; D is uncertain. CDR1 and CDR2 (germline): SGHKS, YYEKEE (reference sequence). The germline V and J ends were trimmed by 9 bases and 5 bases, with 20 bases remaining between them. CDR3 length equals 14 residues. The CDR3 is CANSLGYGRTEAFF. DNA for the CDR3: TGTGCCAACTCACTGGGTTATGGGAGGACTGAAGCTTTCTTT.

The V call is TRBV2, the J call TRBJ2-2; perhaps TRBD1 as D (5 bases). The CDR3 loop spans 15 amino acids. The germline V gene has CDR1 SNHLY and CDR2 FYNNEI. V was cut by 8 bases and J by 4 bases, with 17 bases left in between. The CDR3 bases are TGTGCCAGCTATAACGACAGAACCGCCACCGGGGAGCTGTTTTTT. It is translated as CASYNDRTATGELFF.

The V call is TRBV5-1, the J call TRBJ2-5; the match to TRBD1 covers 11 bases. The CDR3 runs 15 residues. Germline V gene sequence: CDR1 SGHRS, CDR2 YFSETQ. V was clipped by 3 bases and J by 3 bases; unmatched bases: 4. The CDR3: CASSWTGGWEETQYF. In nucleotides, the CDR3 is TGCGCCAGCAGCTGGACAGGGGGCTGGGAAGAGACCCAGTACTTC.

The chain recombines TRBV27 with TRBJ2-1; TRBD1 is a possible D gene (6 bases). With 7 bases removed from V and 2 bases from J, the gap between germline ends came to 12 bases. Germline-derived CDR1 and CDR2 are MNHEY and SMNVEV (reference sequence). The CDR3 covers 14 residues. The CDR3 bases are TGTGCCAGCAAAACAGGGTACCCCTACAATGAGCAGTTCTTC. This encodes CASKTGYPYNEQFF.

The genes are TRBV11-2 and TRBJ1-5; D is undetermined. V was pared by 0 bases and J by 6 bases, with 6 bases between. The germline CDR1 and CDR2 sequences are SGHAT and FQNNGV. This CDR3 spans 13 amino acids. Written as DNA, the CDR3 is TGTGCCAGCAGCTTAGATCGGGGTCAGCCCCAGCATTTT. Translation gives CASSLDRGQPQHF.

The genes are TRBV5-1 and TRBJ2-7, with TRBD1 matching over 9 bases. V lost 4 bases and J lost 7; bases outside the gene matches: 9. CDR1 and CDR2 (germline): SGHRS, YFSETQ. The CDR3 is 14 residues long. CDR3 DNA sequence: TGCGCCAGCAGCGTAGACAGGGGGATTGGTGAGCAGTACTTC. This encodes CASSVDRGIGEQYF.

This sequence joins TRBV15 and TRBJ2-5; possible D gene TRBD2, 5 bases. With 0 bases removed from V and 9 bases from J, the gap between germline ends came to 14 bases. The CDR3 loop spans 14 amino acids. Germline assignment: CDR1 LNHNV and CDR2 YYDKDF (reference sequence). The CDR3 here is CATSRDARGWAQYF. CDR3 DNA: TGTGCCACCAGCAGAGATGCCCGGGGATGGGCCCAGTACTTC.

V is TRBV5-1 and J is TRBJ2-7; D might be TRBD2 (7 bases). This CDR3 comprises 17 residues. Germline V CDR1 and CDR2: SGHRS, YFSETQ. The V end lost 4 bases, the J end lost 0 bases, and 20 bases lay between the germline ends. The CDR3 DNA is TGCGCCAGCAGCCCAGTAGGGGGGGACGGGTACTCCTACGAGCAGTACTTC. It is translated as CASSPVGGDGYSYEQYF.

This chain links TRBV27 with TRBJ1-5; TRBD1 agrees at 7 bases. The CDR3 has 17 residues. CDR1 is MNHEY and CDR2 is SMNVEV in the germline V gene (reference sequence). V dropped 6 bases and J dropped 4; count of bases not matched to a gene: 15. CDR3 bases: TGTGCCAGCAGAGACTTGGGCGGGACAGCGGGTAATCAGCCCCAGCATTTT. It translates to CASRDLGGTAGNQPQHF.

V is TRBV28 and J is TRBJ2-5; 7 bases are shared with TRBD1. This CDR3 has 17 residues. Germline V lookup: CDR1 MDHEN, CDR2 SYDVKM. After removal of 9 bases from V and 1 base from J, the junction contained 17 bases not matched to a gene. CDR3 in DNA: TGTGCCAGTCCTAGTCGGACAGGCCCCCCACGCCAAGAGACCCAGTACTTC. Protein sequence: CASPSRTGPPRQETQYF. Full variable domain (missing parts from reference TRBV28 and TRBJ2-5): DVKVTQSSRYLVKRTGEKVFLECVQDMDHENMFWYRQDPGLGLRLIYFSYDVKMKEKGDIPEGYSVSREKKERFSLILESASTNQTSMYLCASPSRTGPPRQETQYFGPGTRLLVL.

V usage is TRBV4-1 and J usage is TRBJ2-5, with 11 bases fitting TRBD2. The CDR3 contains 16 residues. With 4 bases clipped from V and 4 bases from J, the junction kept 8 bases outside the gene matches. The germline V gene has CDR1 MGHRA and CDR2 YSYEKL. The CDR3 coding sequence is TGCGCCAGCAGCCGCTATAGCGGGGGGGCCTTAGAGACCCAGTACTTC. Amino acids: CASSRYSGGALETQYF.

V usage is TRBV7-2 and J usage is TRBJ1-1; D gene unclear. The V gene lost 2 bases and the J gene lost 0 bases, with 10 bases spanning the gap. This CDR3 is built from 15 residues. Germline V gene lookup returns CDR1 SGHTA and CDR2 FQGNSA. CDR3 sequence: CASSLFGRLNTEAFF. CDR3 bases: TGTGCCAGCAGCTTATTTGGCAGATTGAACACTGAAGCTTTCTTT.

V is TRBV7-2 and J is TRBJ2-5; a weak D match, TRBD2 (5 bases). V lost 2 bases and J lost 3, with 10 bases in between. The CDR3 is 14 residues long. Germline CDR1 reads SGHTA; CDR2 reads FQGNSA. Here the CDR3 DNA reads TGTGCCAGCAGCTTATACGGGGTCAAAGAGACCCAGTACTTC. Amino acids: CASSLYGVKETQYF.

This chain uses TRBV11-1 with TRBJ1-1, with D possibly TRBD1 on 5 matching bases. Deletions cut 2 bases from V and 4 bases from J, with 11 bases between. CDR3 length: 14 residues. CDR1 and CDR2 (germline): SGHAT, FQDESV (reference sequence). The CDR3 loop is CASSLRTGITEAFF. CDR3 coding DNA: TGTGCCAGCAGCTTACGCACAGGAATCACTGAAGCTTTCTTT.

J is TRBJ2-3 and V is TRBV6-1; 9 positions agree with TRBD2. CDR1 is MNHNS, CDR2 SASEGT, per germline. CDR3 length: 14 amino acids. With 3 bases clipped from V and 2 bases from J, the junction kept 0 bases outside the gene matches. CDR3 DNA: TGTGCCAGCAGTGAGGGACTAGCCACAGATACGCAGTATTTT. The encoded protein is CASSEGLATDTQYF.

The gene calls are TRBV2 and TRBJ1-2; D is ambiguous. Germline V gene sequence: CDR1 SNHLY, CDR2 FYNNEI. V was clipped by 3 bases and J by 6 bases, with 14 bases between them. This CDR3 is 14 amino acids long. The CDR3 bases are TGTGCCAGCAGTGACTCCCTCCGCGGTAATGGCTACACCTTC. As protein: CASSDSLRGNGYTF.

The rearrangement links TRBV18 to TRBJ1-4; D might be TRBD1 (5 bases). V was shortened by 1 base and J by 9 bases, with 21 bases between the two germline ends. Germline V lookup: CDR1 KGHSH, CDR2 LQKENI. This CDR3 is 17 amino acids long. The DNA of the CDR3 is TGTGCCAGCTCACCACTAAGTGGGACCCAGGGCGGGAAAAAACTGTTTTTT. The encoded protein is CASSPLSGTQGGKKLFF.

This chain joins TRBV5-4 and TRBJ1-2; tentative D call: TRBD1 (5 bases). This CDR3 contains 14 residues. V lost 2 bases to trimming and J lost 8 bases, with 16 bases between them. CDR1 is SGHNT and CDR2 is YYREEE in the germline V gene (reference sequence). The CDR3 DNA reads TGTGCCAGCAGCTTAAATCCCCGGCAGGGAGGCTACACCTTC. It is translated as CASSLNPRQGGYTF.

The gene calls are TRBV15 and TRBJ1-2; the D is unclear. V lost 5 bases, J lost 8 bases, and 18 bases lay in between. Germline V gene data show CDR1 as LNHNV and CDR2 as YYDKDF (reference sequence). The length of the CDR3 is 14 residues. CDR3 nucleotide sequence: TGTGCCACCAGCCTCGGTCGGGTTCGGGGAGGCTACACCTTC. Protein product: CATSLGRVRGGYTF.

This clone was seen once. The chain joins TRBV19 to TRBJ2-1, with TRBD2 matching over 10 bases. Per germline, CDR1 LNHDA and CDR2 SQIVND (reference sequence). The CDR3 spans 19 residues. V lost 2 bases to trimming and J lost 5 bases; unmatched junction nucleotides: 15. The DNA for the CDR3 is TGTGCCAGTAGTATATTCGGAGACGGGATAGGACTAGCGGACAATGAGCAGTTCTTC. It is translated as CASSIFGDGIGLADNEQFF.

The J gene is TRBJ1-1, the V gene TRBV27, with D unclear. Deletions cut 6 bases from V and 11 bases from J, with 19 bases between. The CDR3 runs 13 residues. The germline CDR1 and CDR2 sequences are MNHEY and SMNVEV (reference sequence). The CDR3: CASRVSSRRGAFF. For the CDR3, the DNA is TGTGCCAGCAGAGTAAGTTCGCGCAGAGGGGCTTTCTTT.

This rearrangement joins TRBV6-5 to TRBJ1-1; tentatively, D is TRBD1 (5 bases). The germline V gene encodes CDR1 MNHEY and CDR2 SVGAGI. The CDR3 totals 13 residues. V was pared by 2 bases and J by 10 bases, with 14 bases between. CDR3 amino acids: CASSYMGPFGAFF. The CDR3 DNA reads TGTGCCAGCAGTTACATGGGGCCCTTTGGAGCTTTCTTT.